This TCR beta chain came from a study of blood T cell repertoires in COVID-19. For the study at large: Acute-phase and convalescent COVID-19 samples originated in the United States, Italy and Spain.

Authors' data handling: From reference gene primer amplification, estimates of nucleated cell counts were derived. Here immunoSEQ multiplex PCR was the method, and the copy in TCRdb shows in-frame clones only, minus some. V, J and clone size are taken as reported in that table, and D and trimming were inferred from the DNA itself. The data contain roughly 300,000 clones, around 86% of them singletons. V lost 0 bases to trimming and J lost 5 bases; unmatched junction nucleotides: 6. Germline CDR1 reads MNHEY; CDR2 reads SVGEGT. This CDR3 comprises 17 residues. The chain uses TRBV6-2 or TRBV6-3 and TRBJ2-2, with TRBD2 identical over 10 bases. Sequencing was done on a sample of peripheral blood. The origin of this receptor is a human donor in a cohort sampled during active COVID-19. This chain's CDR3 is CASSYSIASGRTGELFF. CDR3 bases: TGTGCCAGCAGTTACTCGATAGCTAGCGGGAGAACCGGGGAGCTGTTTTTT.